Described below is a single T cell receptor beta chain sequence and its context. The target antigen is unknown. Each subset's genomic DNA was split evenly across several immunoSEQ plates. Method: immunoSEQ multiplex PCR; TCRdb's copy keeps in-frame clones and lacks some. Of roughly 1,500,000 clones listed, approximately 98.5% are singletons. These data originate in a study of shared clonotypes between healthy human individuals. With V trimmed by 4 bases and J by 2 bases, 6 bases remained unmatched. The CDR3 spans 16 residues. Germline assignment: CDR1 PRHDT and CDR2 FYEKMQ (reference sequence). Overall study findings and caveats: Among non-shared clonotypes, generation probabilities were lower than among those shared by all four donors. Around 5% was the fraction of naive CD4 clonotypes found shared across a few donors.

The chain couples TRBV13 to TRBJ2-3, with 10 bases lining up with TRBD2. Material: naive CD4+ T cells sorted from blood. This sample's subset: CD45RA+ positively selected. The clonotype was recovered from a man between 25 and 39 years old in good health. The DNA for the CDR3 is TGTGCCAGCAGCTCCAGAACTAGCGGGAACACAGATACGCAGTATTTT. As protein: CASSSRTSGNTDTQYF.